These T cell receptor beta chains were read from a single sample in a study of Graves' ophthalmopathy and Graves' hyperthyroidism. TCRdb ran MiXCR on the multiplex PCR reads and lists one entry per CDR3 protein. The repertoire holds about 740,000 distinct CDR3 sequences, with roughly 40% as singletons. Sequencing input: peripheral blood. These receptors were taken from an adult man with Graves' ophthalmopathy. CDR3s include the opening cysteine and the closing phenylalanine or tryptophan. The order of the fields is D gene, clone size, V gene, J gene, CDR3 DNA, CDR3 protein. A D gene is named only where the DNA matches it firmly. The size of a clone is reported for some rows only, either as once, few or many, or as a class for expanded clones.

TRBD1,.,TRBV5-4,TRBJ1-2,TGTGCCAGCAGCGAAGGACAGGGTGAGATTGGTGGCTACACCTTC,CASSEGQGEIGGYTF
.,.,TRBV7-2,TRBJ2-6,TGTGCCAGCAGCTGGCCGGGACATACTGGGGCCAACGTCCTGACTTTC,CASSWPGHTGANVLTF
TRBD2,.,TRBV2,TRBJ2-7,TGTGCCAGCAGTGAAGATGGGAGGGCTCCGTACGAGCAGTACTTC,CASSEDGRAPYEQYF
.,few,TRBV11-2,TRBJ1-1,TGTGCCAGCAGCCCACCGACGTTACAGGTTGGGGCTTTCTTT,CASSPPTLQVGAFF
TRBD1,many,TRBV9,TRBJ2-5,TGTGCCAGCAGCGTAGGGGACAGGGCGAAAGAGACCCAGTACTTC,CASSVGDRAKETQYF
.,.,TRBV7-9,TRBJ1-1,TGTGCCAGCAGCTCTGGGGAGAAAGGGACTGAAGCTTTCTTT,CASSSGEKGTEAFF
TRBD1,.,TRBV25-1,TRBJ1-3,TGTGCCAGCAGTGCGGGGACAGGAATCCGAAACACCATATATTTT,CASSAGTGIRNTIYF
TRBD1,many,TRBV5-1,TRBJ1-2,TGCGCCAGCAGCCTAGGGACAGGTACCTTTGGCTACACCTTC,CASSLGTGTFGYTF
.,few,TRBV20-1,TRBJ2-2,TGCAGTGCTAGGGACAGGAACACCGGGGAGCTGTTTTTT,CSARDRNTGELFF
.,few,TRBV7-9,TRBJ2-6,TGTGCCAGCAGCTTCTCTGTTTATTCGGCATCTGGGGCCAACGTCCTGACTTTC,CASSFSVYSASGANVLTF
TRBD2,few,TRBV15,TRBJ2-3,TGTGCCACCAGCAGAGGGGTCGGGAGGTTCACAGATACGCAGTATTTT,CATSRGVGRFTDTQYF
TRBD1,.,TRBV5-4,TRBJ1-2,TGTGCCAGCAGCTTGGCCGGGAACAGGGGTGCTAACTATGGCTACACCTTC,CASSLAGNRGANYGYTF
TRBD2,.,TRBV20-1,TRBJ2-5,TGCAGTGCCCAACCTTCGGGGGGAGGAGAGACCCAGTACTTC,CSAQPSGGGETQYF
.,many,TRBV12-3/TRBV12-4,TRBJ1-3,TGTGCCAGCAGAAGGGGGGGAATCGGAAACACCATATATTTT,CASRRGGIGNTIYF
.,.,TRBV9,TRBJ2-7,TGTGCCGGCAGCCCAACTAACCACGAGCAGTACTTC,CAGSPTNHEQYF
TRBD1,.,TRBV29-1,TRBJ1-4,TGCAGCGTTGAGGCTAGCGGGACAGGGGAAAGCGAAAAACTGTTTTTT,CSVEASGTGESEKLFF
.,.,TRBV2,TRBJ1-2,TGTGCCAGCAGTTTCGTAAGCGGTGGCTACACCTTC,CASSFVSGGYTF
TRBD1,few,TRBV12-3/TRBV12-4,TRBJ2-5,TGTGCCAGCAGAGGTCACTGGGACAGGGGGGAAGAGACCCAGTACTTC,CASRGHWDRGEETQYF
TRBD1,.,TRBV20-1,TRBJ1-4,TGCAGTGCTCGGTACAGGGGTTCAACTAATGAAAAACTGTTTTTT,CSARYRGSTNEKLFF
.,.,TRBV20-1,TRBJ2-5,TGCAGTGCTAGAGTTGGTGAGGGGAAAGAGACCCAGTACTTC,CSARVGEGKETQYF
.,few,TRBV7-9,TRBJ2-7,TGTGCCAGCAGTCAGGATCTCGCCGAGCAGTACTTC,CASSQDLAEQYF
TRBD2,many,TRBV5-1,TRBJ2-5,TGCGCCAGCCGGCGGGGGGACCAAGAGACCCAGTACTTC,CASRRGDQETQYF
TRBD1,.,TRBV29-1,TRBJ2-7,TGCAGCCACCGGGACAGGGGTTTCGACGAGCAGTACTTC,CSHRDRGFDEQYF
TRBD1,many,TRBV2,TRBJ1-6,TGTGCCAGCAGCGAGGTACAGGGGGCTTTAGATTCACCCCTCCACTTT,CASSEVQGALDSPLHF
TRBD1,many,TRBV11-2,TRBJ2-7,TGTGCCAGCAGCGAGGGGACAGGTGCCTACGAGCAGTACTTC,CASSEGTGAYEQYF
.,.,TRBV5-1,TRBJ1-2,TGCGCCAGCAGCTTGGGCGGATCAGGGAGGGCTGGCTACACCTTC,CASSLGGSGRAGYTF
TRBD2,.,TRBV29-1,TRBJ2-1,TGCAGCGTTGATATAGCGGGAGTGGGTGAGCAGTTCTTC,CSVDIAGVGEQFF
.,.,TRBV25-1,TRBJ1-6,TGTGCCAGCAGTTTAGGCGGACGGTCTAATTCACCCCTCCACTTT,CASSLGGRSNSPLHF
.,.,TRBV7-9,TRBJ1-2,TGTGCCAGCAGCCCCCCCCGGGCAGGAAACTATGGCTACACCTTC,CASSPPRAGNYGYTF
.,few,TRBV5-1,TRBJ2-2,TGCGCCAGCAGCTTGCCCCCCGGGGACCTGTTTTTT,CASSLPPGDLFF
TRBD1,.,TRBV2,TRBJ1-1,TGTGCCAGCAGCCCGGGGACAGGGGGCAAAGCCGAAGCTTTCTTT,CASSPGTGGKAEAFF
.,.,TRBV15,TRBJ1-5,TGTGCCACCAGCTGGATGACAGGAATCGCTCAGCCCCAGCATTTT,CATSWMTGIAQPQHF
.,.,TRBV24-1,TRBJ1-5,TGTGCCAGCAGCCGGACACTCAGGTCGGATCAGCCCCAGCATTTT,CASSRTLRSDQPQHF
TRBD1,.,TRBV5-8,TRBJ2-7,TGTGCCAGCAGCTTCGCGGACAGGGAATCAAACGAGCAGTACTTC,CASSFADRESNEQYF
.,.,TRBV25-1,TRBJ2-7,TGTGCCAGCAGTGAATACGGGCAGGGCAGAGAGCAGTACTTC,CASSEYGQGREQYF
.,many,TRBV10-3,TRBJ2-5,TGTGCCGCGGCAGGACAGTTAACGGAGACCCAGTACTTC,CAAAGQLTETQYF
.,.,TRBV6-6,TRBJ1-2,TGTGCCAGCAGTTACGGAACAGGAGCCAAGGGCTACACCTTC,CASSYGTGAKGYTF
.,.,TRBV10-2,TRBJ1-2,TGTGCCGGCAGTCCCAGTGAGAGTAACTATGGCTACACCTTC,CAGSPSESNYGYTF
TRBD1,many,TRBV7-3,TRBJ2-2,TGTGCCAGCAGCTCCTCACCTTGGACAGGGCTTACCGGGGAGCTGTTTTTT,CASSSSPWTGLTGELFF
.,few,TRBV2,TRBJ2-2,TGTGCCAGCAGCTGGAACGAGGGGACCGGGGAGCTGTTTTTT,CASSWNEGTGELFF
TRBD1,.,TRBV29-1,TRBJ1-1,TGCAGCGTTTTGGGACAGGCACTGAACACTGAAGCTTTCTTT,CSVLGQALNTEAFF
TRBD1,.,TRBV6-5,TRBJ2-6,TGTGCCAGCAGTTTACAGGGGATGGATGTCCTGACTTTC,CASSLQGMDVLTF
TRBD1,many,TRBV29-1,TRBJ2-2,TGCAGCGTTGACAGGGGGCAGGGCGGGGAGCTGTTTTTT,CSVDRGQGGELFF
TRBD2,.,TRBV7-2,TRBJ2-6,TGTGCCAGCAGCTTAGGACTAGCGGGAGGGGCTGGGGCCAACGTCCTGACTTTC,CASSLGLAGGAGANVLTF
TRBD1,.,TRBV12-3/TRBV12-4,TRBJ1-5,TGTGCCAGCAGTTTACTCGGACAGGGAGGTCAGCCCCAGCATTTT,CASSLLGQGGQPQHF
.,many,TRBV9,TRBJ2-6,TGTGCCAGCAGCGTAGATCAGGGAGCTTCTGGGGCCAACGTCCTGACTTTC,CASSVDQGASGANVLTF
.,.,TRBV20-1,TRBJ1-4,TGCAGTGCTAGGTCGGGGAATAATGAAAAACTGTTTTTT,CSARSGNNEKLFF
.,.,TRBV5-8,TRBJ2-7,TGTGCCACCCTTACCACAGGGTCTAGGGGAATCGAGCAGTACTTC,CATLTTGSRGIEQYF
.,many,TRBV7-9,TRBJ2-7,TGTGCCAGCAGCTTAGAGGCAATATCATCCGGCGAGCAGTACTTC,CASSLEAISSGEQYF
.,.,TRBV7-9,TRBJ2-2,TGTGCCAGCGGCCAGCTTGGCAGTATCACCGGGGAGCTGTTTTTT,CASGQLGSITGELFF
TRBD1,few,TRBV14,TRBJ2-7,TGTGCCAGCAGCTCATGGACAGGGGACTACGAGCAGTACTTC,CASSSWTGDYEQYF
.,many,TRBV10-3,TRBJ1-2,TGTGCCATATTCCTTTTTCGTAGGGCCTATGGCTACACCTTC,CAIFLFRRAYGYTF